Below are 5 T cell receptor beta chains sequenced from a single sample in a study of OX40 agonist ivuxolimab in advanced cancers. Profiling relied on immunoSEQ multiplex PCR, and the TCRdb table lists in-frame clones only, not all of them. The top ten clones hold 5.5% of a sample with about 67,000 clones, roughly 87% of them seen once. The source material was CD4+ or CD8+ T cells sorted from blood, sampled in a trial of the OX40 agonist ivuxolimab. These receptors were collected from an adult with an advanced solid tumor such as melanoma, head and neck, liver or kidney cancer.

The CDR3 reads CASSFLRATGELFF. As DNA, the CDR3 is TGTGCCAGCAGTTTCTTGAGGGCCACCGGGGAGCTGTTTTTT. The chain uses TRBV28 and TRBJ2-2; a possible D gene is TRBD2 (5 bases). Deletions cut 3 bases from V and 4 bases from J, with 9 bases between. CDR1 is MDHEN, CDR2 SYDVKM, per germline. This CDR3 has 14 residues.

In DNA form, the CDR3 reads TGTGCCAGCAGCGCTAGCGGGAGGGATGAGCAGTTCTTC. As protein: CASSASGRDEQFF. This chain links TRBV9 with TRBJ2-1; the match to TRBD2 covers 12 bases. The trim removed 3 bases at V and 8 bases at J, leaving 0 bases unmatched. Germline CDR1 reads SGDLS; CDR2 reads YYNGEE. The CDR3 has 13 residues.

The chain links TRBV7-2 to TRBJ1-2; no reliable D call. Trimming cost V 3 bases and J 12 bases, with 17 bases left between them. Germline V gene data show CDR1 as SGHTA and CDR2 as FQGNSA. This CDR3 is built from 13 residues. CDR3 nucleotide sequence: TGTGCCAGCAGCTTGAGGCGCGACGGCCCACACACCTTC. It codes for CASSLRRDGPHTF.

The V call is TRBV30, the J call TRBJ2-3; maybe TRBD1 (5 bases). V lost 4 bases, J lost 3 bases, and 11 bases lay in between. CDR1 is GTSNPN and CDR2 is SVGIG in the germline V gene (reference sequence). CDR3 length: 13 amino acids. The CDR3 is CAWKVQGTDTQYF. CDR3 DNA sequence: TGTGCCTGGAAGGTGCAGGGTACAGATACGCAGTATTTT.

The chain is built from TRBV7-8 and TRBJ2-2, with D possibly matching TRBD2 (6 bases). Germline V lookup: CDR1 SGHVS, CDR2 FQNEAQ. This CDR3 is built from 15 residues. V shed 3 bases and J shed 0 bases, with 8 bases lying between them. CDR3 sequence reads: CASSFGGSNTGELFF. The CDR3 DNA reads as TGTGCCAGCAGCTTCGGGGGATCGAACACCGGGGAGCTGTTTTTT.